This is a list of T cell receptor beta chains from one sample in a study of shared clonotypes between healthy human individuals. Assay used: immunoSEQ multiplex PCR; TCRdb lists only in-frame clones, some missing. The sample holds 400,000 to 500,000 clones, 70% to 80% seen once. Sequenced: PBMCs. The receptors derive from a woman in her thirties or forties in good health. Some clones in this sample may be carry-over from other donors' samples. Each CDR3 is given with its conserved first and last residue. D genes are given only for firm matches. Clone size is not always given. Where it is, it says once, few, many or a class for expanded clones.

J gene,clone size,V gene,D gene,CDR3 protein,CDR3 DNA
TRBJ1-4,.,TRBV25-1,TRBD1,CASSGLQRGGYEKLFF,TGTGCCAGCAGTGGTTTACAAAGAGGGGGCTATGAAAAACTGTTTTTT
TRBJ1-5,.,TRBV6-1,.,CASSRDSNQPQHF,TGTGCCAGCAGCCGGGACAGCAATCAGCCCCAGCATTTT
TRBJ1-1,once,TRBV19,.,CASSIGGVMNTEAFF,TGTGCCAGTAGTATTGGGGGAGTAATGAACACTGAAGCTTTCTTT
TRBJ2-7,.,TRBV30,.,CAWSQGPRQIPYEQYF,TGTGCCTGGAGCCAGGGGCCCCGACAGATCCCCTACGAGCAGTACTTC
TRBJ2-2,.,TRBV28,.,CASSLYGGLMNTGELFF,TGTGCCAGCAGTTTATATGGGGGACTGATGAACACCGGGGAGCTGTTTTTT
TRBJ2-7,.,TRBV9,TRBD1,CASSRQGAAIYEQYF,TGTGCCAGCAGCAGGCAGGGGGCGGCGATCTACGAGCAGTACTTC
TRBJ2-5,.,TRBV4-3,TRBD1,CASSQVARTGKETQYF,TGCGCCAGCAGCCAAGTGGCTCGGACAGGGAAAGAGACCCAGTACTTC
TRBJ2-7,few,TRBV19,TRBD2,CASSIGGRAYEQYF,TGTGCCAGTAGTATTGGCGGGAGGGCCTACGAGCAGTACTTC
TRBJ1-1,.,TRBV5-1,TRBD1,CASSWTGGLTEAFF,TGCGCCAGCAGCTGGACAGGGGGCCTGACTGAAGCTTTCTTT
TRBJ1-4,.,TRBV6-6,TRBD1,CASSTDRVGEKLFF,TGTGCCAGCAGTACTGACAGGGTGGGTGAAAAACTGTTTTTT
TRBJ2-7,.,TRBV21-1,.,CASTPKRLAGGPLLDEQYF,TGTGCCAGCACACCAAAGAGGCTAGCGGGAGGGCCGCTGCTCGACGAGCAGTACTTC
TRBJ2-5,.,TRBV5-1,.,CASSLAFEETQYF,TGCGCCAGCAGCTTGGCCTTTGAAGAGACCCAGTACTTC
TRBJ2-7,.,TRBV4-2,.,CASSRSRDTYEQYF,TGTGCCAGCAGCCGCTCGCGTGATACCTACGAGCAGTACTTC
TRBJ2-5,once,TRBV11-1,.,CASSLRLFTLQETQYF,TGTGCCAGCAGCTTAAGATTGTTCACCTTACAAGAGACCCAGTACTTC
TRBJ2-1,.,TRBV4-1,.,CASSPSLRGPYNEQFF,TGCGCCAGCAGCCCTTCTCTGCGGGGACCCTACAATGAGCAGTTCTTC
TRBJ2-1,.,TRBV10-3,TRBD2,CAISELLANNEQFF,TGTGCCATCAGTGAGTTACTAGCGAACAATGAGCAGTTCTTC
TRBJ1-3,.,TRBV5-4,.,CASSIQGSGNTIYF,TGTGCCAGCAGCATACAGGGATCTGGAAACACCATATATTTT
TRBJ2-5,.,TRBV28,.,CASSLNGVQETQYF,TGTGCCAGCAGTTTAAACGGGGTACAAGAGACCCAGTACTTC
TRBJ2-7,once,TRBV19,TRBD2,CASSVGLAGVGYEQYF,TGTGCCAGTAGTGTGGGACTAGCGGGAGTTGGCTACGAGCAGTACTTC
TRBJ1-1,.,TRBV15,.,CATSSPDKNTEAFF,TGTGCCACCAGCAGCCCGGACAAGAACACTGAAGCTTTCTTT
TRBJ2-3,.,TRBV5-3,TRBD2,CARSPGLAEGGTDTQYF,TGTGCCAGAAGCCCAGGACTAGCGGAAGGAGGGACAGATACGCAGTATTTT
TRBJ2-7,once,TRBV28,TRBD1,CASTSTGVSEQYF,TGTGCCAGCACCTCGACAGGGGTTAGTGAGCAGTACTTC
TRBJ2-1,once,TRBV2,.,CASSAQGSYNEQFF,TGTGCCAGCAGTGCCCAGGGGTCCTACAATGAGCAGTTCTTC
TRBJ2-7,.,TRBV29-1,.,CSVDRSDSGEQYF,TGCAGCGTTGACCGTTCGGACAGTGGGGAGCAGTACTTC
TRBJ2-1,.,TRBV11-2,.,CASSPTPGEQFF,TGTGCCAGCAGCCCCACCCCGGGGGAGCAGTTCTTC
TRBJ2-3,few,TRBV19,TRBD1,CASSILGTGSTDTQYF,TGTGCCAGTAGTATTTTGGGGACAGGGAGCACAGATACGCAGTATTTT
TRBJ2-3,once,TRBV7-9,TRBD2,CASSFSGSGGDTQYF,TGTGCCAGCAGCTTTAGCGGGAGTGGCGGAGATACGCAGTATTTT
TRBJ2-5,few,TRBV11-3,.,CASSLGGTSQETQYF,TGTGCCAGCAGCTTGGGGGGAACTAGCCAAGAGACCCAGTACTTC
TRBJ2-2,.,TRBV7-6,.,CASSLDVSGNGELFF,TGTGCCAGCAGCTTAGATGTTAGTGGTAACGGGGAGCTGTTTTTT